This TCR beta chain came from a study of blood T cell repertoires in COVID-19. Study-wide background: Spain, Italy and the United States supplied samples that represented acute and convalescent COVID-19. T cells, B-cell-depleted T cells, or PBMCs provided the cDNA or gDNA that served as material.

Between the trimmed V and J ends, which lost 0 bases and 0 bases, there was a span of 7 bases. The CDR3 contains 15 residues. Germline V gene sequence: CDR1 SGHDT, CDR2 YYEEEE. Per the study methods: Nucleated cell number was recorded as an estimate derived from reference gene primer amplification. Using immunoSEQ multiplex PCR, the repertoire was profiled, and TCRdb retains in-frame clones only, with some absent. That table gives V, J and clone size, and the DNA gave D and trimming. Found here are tens of thousands of clones, around 79% of them singletons; the top ten hold less than 35%. The rearrangement links TRBV5-6 to TRBJ1-5, with D unresolved. The source material was peripheral blood. This receptor was obtained from a human donor in a cohort sampled during active COVID-19. The CDR3: CASSLGTSSNQPQHF. The CDR3 DNA reads as TGTGCCAGCAGCTTGGGGACTTCTAGCAATCAGCCCCAGCATTTT. Complete variable domain (other parts from reference TRBV5-6 and TRBJ1-5): DAGVTQSPTHLIKTRGQQVTLRCSPKSGHDTVSWYQQALGQGPQFIFQYYEEEERQRGNFPDRFSGHQFPNYSSELNVNALLLGDSALYLCASSLGTSSNQPQHFGDGTRLSIL.